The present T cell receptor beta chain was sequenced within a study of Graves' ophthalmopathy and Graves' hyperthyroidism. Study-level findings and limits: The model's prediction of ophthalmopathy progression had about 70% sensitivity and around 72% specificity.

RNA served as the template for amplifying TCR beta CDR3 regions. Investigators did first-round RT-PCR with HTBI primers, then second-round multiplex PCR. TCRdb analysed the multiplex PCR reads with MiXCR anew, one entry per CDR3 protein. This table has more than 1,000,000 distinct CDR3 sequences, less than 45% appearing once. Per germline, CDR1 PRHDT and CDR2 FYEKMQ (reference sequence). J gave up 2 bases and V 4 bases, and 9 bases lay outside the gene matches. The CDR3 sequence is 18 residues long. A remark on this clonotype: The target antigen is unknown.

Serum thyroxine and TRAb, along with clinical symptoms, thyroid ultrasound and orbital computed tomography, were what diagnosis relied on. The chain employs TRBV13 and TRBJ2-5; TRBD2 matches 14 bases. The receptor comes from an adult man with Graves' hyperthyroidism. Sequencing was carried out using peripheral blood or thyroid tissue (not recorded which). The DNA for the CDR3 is TGTGCCAGCAGCTCCCGACTAGCGGGAGGGGGTAATCAAGAGACCCAGTACTTC. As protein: CASSSRLAGGGNQETQYF. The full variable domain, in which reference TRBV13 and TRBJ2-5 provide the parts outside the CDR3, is AAGVIQSPRHLIKEKRETATLKCYPIPRHDTVYWYQQGPGQDPQFLISFYEKMQSDKGSIPDRFSAQQFSDYHSELNMSSLELGDSALYFCASSSRLAGGGNQETQYFGPGTRLLVL.